This T cell receptor (beta chain) is from a study of T-cell reconstitution after alpha-beta-depleted transplantation in children. Trimming shortened V by 0 bases and J by 7 bases, and 8 bases separated the two germline ends. The CDR3 sequence is 13 residues long. Germline V lookup: CDR1 SGHKS, CDR2 YYEKEE (reference sequence). Unique molecular identifiers tagged the TCRbeta library. From the PCR reads, TCRdb called clonotypes with MiXCR, one entry per CDR3 protein. The table includes around 500,000 distinct CDR3 sequences, roughly 23% detected once. The sample holds many counts of this clonotype. The material was PBMCs, mostly from graft donor cells, obtained 360 days after TCRalphabeta/CD19-depleted stem cell transplant. The chain couples TRBV5-5 to TRBJ2-1; tentatively, D is TRBD1 or TRBD2 (6 bases each). This sequence was found in a boy in the first two years of life who had a stem cell transplant for acute myeloid leukemia, so the T cells may come from the graft donor. The CDR3 bases are TGTGCCAGCAGCTTGGAAGGGGGGAATGAGCAGTTCTTC. This gives the protein CASSLEGGNEQFF.